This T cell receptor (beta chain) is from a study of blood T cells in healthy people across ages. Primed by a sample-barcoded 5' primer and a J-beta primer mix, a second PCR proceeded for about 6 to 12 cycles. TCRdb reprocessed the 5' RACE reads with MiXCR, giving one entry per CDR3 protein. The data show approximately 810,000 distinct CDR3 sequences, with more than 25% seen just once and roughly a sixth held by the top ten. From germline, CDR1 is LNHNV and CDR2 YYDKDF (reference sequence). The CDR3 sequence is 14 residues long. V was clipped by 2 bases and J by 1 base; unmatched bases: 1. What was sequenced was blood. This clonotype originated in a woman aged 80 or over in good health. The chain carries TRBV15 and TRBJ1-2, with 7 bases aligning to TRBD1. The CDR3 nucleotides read TGTGCCACCAGCAGACAGGGGGGTAACTATGGCTACACCTTC. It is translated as CATSRQGGNYGYTF.